The 6 T cell receptor beta chains below all came from one sample that was sequenced in a study of T cell responses to AZD1222 COVID-19 vaccine. Produced via immunoSEQ multiplex PCR; TCRdb's table is partial and in-frame only. The sample includes 150,000 to 180,000 clones, approximately 91% of them seen just once. This specimen was peripheral blood, taken after recovery from COVID-19. The receptors come from an adult who had recovered from COVID-19.

The chain uses TRBV5-4 and TRBJ1-2; a weak D match, TRBD1 (6 bases). Deletions cut 5 bases from V and 7 bases from J, with 27 bases between. The CDR3 is made up of 17 amino acids. Looked up from germline, CDR1 is SGHNT and CDR2 is YYREEE (reference sequence). CDR3 sequence reads: CASSFTRGQGLTGGYTF. For the CDR3, the DNA is TGTGCCAGCAGTTTTACTCGGGGGCAGGGATTAACCGGTGGCTACACCTTC. Drawing the rest from reference TRBV5-4 and TRBJ1-2, the complete variable domain is ETGVTQSPTHLIKTRGQQVTLRCSSQSGHNTVSWYQQALGQGPQFIFQYYREEENGRGNFPPRFSGLQFPNYSSELNVNALELDDSALYLCASSFTRGQGLTGGYTFGSGTRLTVV.

This clone was picked up one time. V gene TRBV28 combines with J gene TRBJ2-5, with 10 bases that match TRBD1. The CDR3 is 16 residues long. The germline gives CDR1 MDHEN, CDR2 SYDVKM. V lost 3 bases and J lost 4; bases outside the gene matches: 8. The CDR3 region has the DNA TGTGCCAGCAGTTTCTTGGACAGGGGGGACGGAGAGACCCAGTACTTC. Translation: CASSFLDRGDGETQYF.

This clone was observed a single time. The chain recombines TRBV7-3 with TRBJ2-3, with TRBD2 matching over 8 bases. This CDR3 is 15 amino acids long. The ends lost 4 bases at V and 1 base at J; junction bases unmatched: 4. Germline CDR1 and CDR2: SGHTA and FQGTGA. The CDR3 reads CASSSSGWGTDTQYF. The CDR3 DNA reads as TGTGCCAGCAGCTCTAGCGGGTGGGGCACAGATACGCAGTATTTT.

This chain connects TRBV6-5 to TRBJ1-2; D is perhaps TRBD1 (6 bases). The V end lost 6 bases, the J end lost 8 bases, and 22 bases lay between the germline ends. The germline CDR1 and CDR2 sequences are MNHEY and SVGAGI. The CDR3 runs 15 residues. The CDR3 nucleotides read TGTGCCAGCAGGGGGGCGCCGACCTATGCTGAGGGCTACACCTTC. It specifies CASRGAPTYAEGYTF.

V is TRBV28 and J is TRBJ1-1; D not resolved. Trimming stripped 6 bases from V and 0 bases from J, with 5 bases between. The germline V gene encodes CDR1 MDHEN and CDR2 SYDVKM. The length of the CDR3 is 12 residues. The CDR3, as DNA: TGTGCCAGCAGATCATTGAACACTGAAGCTTTCTTT. Amino acid sequence: CASRSLNTEAFF.

The chain joins TRBV27 to TRBJ2-7; 7 bases match TRBD1. Germline CDR1 reads MNHEY; CDR2 reads SMNVEV (reference sequence). The CDR3 has 15 amino acids. The V gene end was trimmed by 5 bases and the J gene end by 3 bases; junction bases not matched to a gene: 10. The CDR3 DNA reads TGTGCCAGCAGTCCCTCTCAGACAGGGTACTACGAGCAGTACTTC. Its protein product is CASSPSQTGYYEQYF.